The following is a T cell receptor beta chain sequence with its context. This clonotype was detected many times. Its antigen is still unknown. Base qualities are not provided; no much larger clone lies one nucleotide away. This sample is part of a study of T cells in Graves' hyperthyroidism and ophthalmopathy (dated by TCRdb to the late 2010s). For context, the study as a whole: Peripheral blood was sampled at the time of initial diagnosis, prior to any treatment. To identify distinguishing TCR V-J signatures, a discovery cohort of about 100 patients was used, comprising 40 to 45 with Graves' ophthalmopathy and around 60 with stable Graves' hyperthyroidism. Prospective prediction of ophthalmopathy was tested in an independent validation cohort of 18 to 20 hyperthyroidism patients and some 17 patients who later progressed to ophthalmopathy. The 95 to 100 discovery patients were randomly split 7:3 into training and test sets. In several Graves' hyperthyroidism patients, the study also compared T-cell repertoires from thyroid tissue with T-cell repertoires from blood. After sampling, hyperthyroidism patients received methimazole starting at 30 mg daily, and ophthalmopathy patients received high-dose intravenous methylprednisolone. The paper describes TCR Vbeta CDR3 sequencing of 140 or so peripheral blood samples, made up of 43 ophthalmopathy patients, over 70 hyperthyroidism patients and roughly 17 progressor patients.

Ophthalmopathy patients had moderately to severely active disease, with a Clinical Activity Score of 3 or more, a NOSPECS grade of 4 or more, and a disease duration of less than 3 months. The study excluded patients with uncontrolled infections, other autoimmune diseases, pregnancy or lactation. Clinical symptoms, serum thyroxine and TRAb, thyroid ultrasound, and orbital computed tomography formed the basis for the diagnoses. Ficoll-Paque density gradient centrifugation was used to isolate PBMCs from around 10 ml of fresh peripheral blood. Total RNA was extracted with Trizol reagent, and quality was checked on an Agilent 2100 Bioanalyzer. The TCR beta CDR3 regions were amplified from RNA transcripts. The first round of RT-PCR for the TCR CDR3 was performed with the HTBI primer set and the Qiagen OneStep RT-PCR kit. Libraries were constructed in a second round of multiplex PCR, after which size selection and purification were carried out. Libraries were sequenced paired-end with 100 bp reads on an Illumina HiSeq2000. The study's own analysis went as follows. SOAPnuke was used to process the raw data, with reads discarded if the reads contained adapters or uncalled bases, had a mean Phred below 15, or lacked an exact constant-primer or identifier match. High-quality paired reads were merged using COPE v1.2.5, and each unique nucleotide sequence was defined as a clonotype. MiTCR v1.1 was used to align clonotypes to the IMGT TRBV, TRBD and TRBJ reference segments. Analysis was restricted to V-J combinations with a frequency above 0.0001, which covered roughly 99% of repertoires. The TCS score was defined as the ratio of F50 (clonal expansion) to E x V (chaos), calculated using BLOSUM62-based TCRdist between CDR3 peptides within each V-J. Welch's t-statistics and random forest reduced 514 V-J features to 10 to 15, which were used in a naive Bayes classifier (R e1071). Starting from the raw public reads, TCRdb applied fastp trimming at Q25, assembled clones with MiXCR and retained in-frame beta chains. Rows with a matching CDR3 protein are joined into one entry that keeps the most common DNA and genes. The authors' filters were not applied to this entry. This sample has around 600,000 distinct CDR3 sequences in its table, and about 14% of those were observed once. The leading ten clones occupy about an eighth of the sample.

The V end gives up 6 bases and the J end 4 bases, leaving 4 bases in the junction not matched to a gene. Reading from cysteine to phenylalanine, the CDR3 counts 15 amino acids. The sequence is cut down to CDR3 DNA, 45 bases in frame from base 1. Broad study findings and their caveats: In validation, the model predicted progression to ophthalmopathy with around 71% sensitivity and 72% to 85% specificity, a median of 6.5 months before onset. In cross-validation, a model built on a 13 V-J signature told ophthalmopathy apart from stable hyperthyroidism with 87.88% sensitivity and around 84% specificity, and in testing the same model reached 80%/75%. Most expanded thyroid clonotypes (frequency above 0.001) were also detected in blood, suggesting blood repertoires may reflect thyroid immune responses. No statistical method was used to fix the sample size in advance, and group allocation was not hidden from the investigators.

This chain joins TRBV12-3 or TRBV12-4 to TRBJ2-1; 12 central bases correspond to TRBD2. Sequencing was carried out using blood. The TCR originated in a woman in her fifties or sixties with Graves' ophthalmopathy. The bases read TGTGCCAGCAGGTATACTAGCGGGAGGTACAATGAGCAGTTCTTC. The encoded protein is CASRYTSGRYNEQFF.